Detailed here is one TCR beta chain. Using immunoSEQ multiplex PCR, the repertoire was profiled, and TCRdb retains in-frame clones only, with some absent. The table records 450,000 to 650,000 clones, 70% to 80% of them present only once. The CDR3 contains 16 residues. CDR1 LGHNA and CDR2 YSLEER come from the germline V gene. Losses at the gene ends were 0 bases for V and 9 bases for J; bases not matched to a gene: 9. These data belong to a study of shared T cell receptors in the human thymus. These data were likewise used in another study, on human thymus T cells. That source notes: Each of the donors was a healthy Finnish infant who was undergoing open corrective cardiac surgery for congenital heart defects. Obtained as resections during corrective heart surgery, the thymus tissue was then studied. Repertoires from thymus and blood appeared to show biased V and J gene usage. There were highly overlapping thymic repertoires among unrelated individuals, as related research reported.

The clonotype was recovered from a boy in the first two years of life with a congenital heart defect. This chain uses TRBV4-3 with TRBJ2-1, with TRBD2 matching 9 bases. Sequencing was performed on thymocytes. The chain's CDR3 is CASSQEPSGRKVEQFF. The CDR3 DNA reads TGCGCCAGCAGCCAAGAACCCAGCGGGAGGAAAGTTGAGCAGTTCTTC.